The clone carrying this T cell receptor (beta chain) occurred many times. Its target is not known. V was pared by 1 base and J by 5 bases, with 8 bases between. The CDR3 runs to 14 residues. Germline CDR1 LGHNA, CDR2 YSLEER. TCRdb fed the RT-PCR reads into MiXCR, producing one record per CDR3 protein. The sample contains roughly 570,000 distinct CDR3 sequences, 10% to 15% of which appear only once. These data are taken from a study of response to subunit inactivated influenza vaccine. General study points: Authors suggested few new T cells are recruited by each seasonal influenza vaccination.

This chain connects TRBV4-3 to TRBJ1-4; D not resolved. The specimen comprised PBMCs from blood, sampled roughly 45 days after vaccination. The receptor was derived from a man aged 45 to 65 who received an inactivated influenza vaccine. The CDR3 bases are TGCGCCAGCAGCCAAGGAACTAGGAATGAAAAACTGTTTTTT. This encodes CASSQGTRNEKLFF.